Listed here are 21 T cell receptor beta chains from one sample, sequenced in a study of blood T cell repertoires in COVID-19. Generated by immunoSEQ multiplex PCR, the TCRdb table keeps only in-frame clones and is missing some. The sample has a few hundred thousand clones, about 90% seen once. Sequencing was done on a sample of peripheral blood. These receptors all come from a woman under 40 with COVID-19, enrolled during active disease.

This clone has a handful of counts. The J gene is TRBJ1-2, the V gene TRBV7-2; no reliable D call. The CDR3 runs to 12 residues. V was clipped by 5 bases and J by 5 bases, with 9 bases between them. Germline CDR1 SGHTA, CDR2 FQGNSA. CDR3 in DNA: TGTGCCAGCAGCGTTACAGATTATGGCTACACCTTC. Translating it yields CASSVTDYGYTF. The full variable domain, its missing parts supplied by reference TRBV7-2 and TRBJ1-2, is GAGVSQSPSNKVTEKGKDVELRCDPISGHTALYWYRQSLGQGLEFLIYFQGNSAPDKSGLPSDRFSAERTGGSVSTLTIQRTQQEDSAVYLCASSVTDYGYTFGSGTRLTVV.

This sequence joins TRBV5-1 and TRBJ1-1; D is undetermined. The germline V gene encodes CDR1 SGHRS and CDR2 YFSETQ. CDR3 size: 18 residues. The V gene lost 1 base and the J gene lost 0 bases, with 19 bases spanning the gap. CDR3 in DNA: TGCGCCAGCAGCTTGATGATGCAGGTACCTCAGATGAACACTGAAGCTTTCTTT. Translating gives CASSLMMQVPQMNTEAFF.

This clone has a handful of counts. The chain joins TRBV27 to TRBJ2-7; 10 nucleotides agree with TRBD1. V dropped 4 bases and J dropped 3; count of bases not matched to a gene: 0. The germline gives CDR1 MNHEY, CDR2 SMNVEV (reference sequence). This CDR3 region has 13 residues. The CDR3 loop is CASSWDRGYEQYF. CDR3 bases: TGTGCCAGCAGTTGGGACAGGGGCTACGAGCAGTACTTC.

This sequence joins TRBV19 and TRBJ2-3; D gene ambiguous. The CDR3 length is 14 residues. Germline CDR1 LNHDA, CDR2 SQIVND (reference sequence). Deletions cut 7 bases from V and 2 bases from J, with 13 bases between. CDR3 nucleotide sequence: TGTGCCAGTACCATGAGTGGTGACACAGATACGCAGTATTTT. It is translated as CASTMSGDTDTQYF. Full variable domain (missing parts from reference TRBV19 and TRBJ2-3): DGGITQSPKYLFRKEGQNVTLSCEQNLNHDAMYWYRQDPGQGLRLIYYSQIVNDFQKGDIAEGYSVSREKKESFPLTVTSAQKNPTAFYLCASTMSGDTDTQYFGPGTRLTVL.

This clone showed up just once. J is TRBJ2-4 and V is TRBV5-6, with TRBD1 as a possible D gene (6 bases). V was pared by 4 bases and J by 0 bases, with 14 bases between. This CDR3 spans 16 amino acids. CDR1 and CDR2 (germline): SGHDT, YYEEEE. DNA for the CDR3: TGTGCCAGCAGCCCCATTCAGGGGCTAGCCAAAAACATTCAGTACTTC. Protein sequence: CASSPIQGLAKNIQYF. Full variable domain (rest looked up from reference TRBV5-6 and TRBJ2-4): DAGVTQSPTHLIKTRGQQVTLRCSPKSGHDTVSWYQQALGQGPQFIFQYYEEEERQRGNFPDRFSGHQFPNYSSELNVNALLLGDSALYLCASSPIQGLAKNIQYFGAGTRLSVL.

V is TRBV7-8 and J is TRBJ1-1; no clear D. V was pared by 1 base and J by 5 bases, with 26 bases between. Looked up from germline, CDR1 is SGHVS and CDR2 is FQNEAQ. The CDR3 runs to 19 residues. DNA of the CDR3: TGTGCCAGCAGCTTAGTTTCGGCGGCGATTACTCCGTCTGGGACTGAAGCTTTCTTT. This encodes CASSLVSAAITPSGTEAFF.

This clone has only a few counts. The gene calls are TRBV27 and TRBJ1-4; 7 nucleotides agree with TRBD1. Germline CDR1 reads MNHEY; CDR2 reads SMNVEV (reference sequence). V lost 8 bases to trimming and J lost 7 bases; unmatched junction nucleotides: 10. The CDR3 runs to 14 residues. The chain's CDR3 is CASGPRQGGEKLFF. The CDR3 DNA reads as TGTGCCAGCGGCCCGCGACAGGGCGGTGAAAAACTGTTTTTT.

Here the CDR3 reads CASSPRTGGLSGNTIYF. CDR3 nucleotides: TGTGCCAGCTCACCTCGAACAGGGGGCCTCTCTGGAAACACCATATATTTT. The rearrangement joins TRBV18 to TRBJ1-3; TRBD1 agrees at 9 bases. Germline loops: CDR1 KGHSH, CDR2 LQKENI. With V trimmed by 3 bases and J by 0 bases, 6 bases remained unmatched. This CDR3 has 17 amino acids.

The V and J genes are TRBV18 and TRBJ1-4; 10 positions match TRBD1. The CDR3 is made up of 14 amino acids. The germline V gene encodes CDR1 KGHSH and CDR2 LQKENI. Unmatched junction bases numbered 2, after V lost 2 bases and J lost 8 bases. In DNA, the CDR3 is TGTGCCAGCTCACCAGGGACAGGGGTAGAAAAACTGTTTTTT. It translates to CASSPGTGVEKLFF. The entire variable domain, with the rest obtained from reference TRBV18 and TRBJ1-4, is as follows: NAGVMQNPRHLVRRRGQEARLRCSPMKGHSHVYWYRQLPEEGLKFMVYLQKENIIDESGMPKERFSAEFPKEGPSILRIQQVVRGDSAAYFCASSPGTGVEKLFFGSGTQLSVL.

This chain links TRBV6-1 with TRBJ2-1; D ambiguous. The CDR3 contains 13 residues. Germline lookup yields CDR1 MNHNS and CDR2 SASEGT. Trimming left V 0 bases short and J 8 bases short, with 8 bases between. The CDR3 DNA follows: TGTGCCAGCAGTGAAGCGGAGACTGATGAGCAGTTCTTC. Translated, it gives CASSEAETDEQFF.

This chain links TRBV7-2 with TRBJ2-3; D is perhaps TRBD2 (7 bases). Between the trimmed V and J ends, which lost 5 bases and 2 bases, there was a span of 14 bases. Germline assignment: CDR1 SGHTA and CDR2 FQGNSA. This CDR3 comprises 15 residues. CDR3 nucleotides: TGTGCCAGCAGCCGCTTTGCGGGGGCCACAGATACGCAGTATTTT. Translation gives CASSRFAGATDTQYF.

The chain has TRBV28 and TRBJ1-2; D is possibly TRBD1 (6 bases). V lost 8 bases to trimming and J lost 5 bases, with 15 bases between them. This CDR3 is built from 13 residues. Germline-derived CDR1 and CDR2 are MDHEN and SYDVKM. The DNA for the CDR3 is TGTGCCAGCGGACGGATTGGACAGTATGGCTACACCTTC. Translating it yields CASGRIGQYGYTF.

The chain is built from TRBV7-8 and TRBJ1-6; D ambiguous. This CDR3 is 13 amino acids long. Germline V CDR1 and CDR2: SGHVS, FQNEAQ. Trimming pared 4 bases from V and 7 bases from J, leaving 8 bases between. The CDR3 here is CASSYGRNSPLHF. CDR3 sequence (DNA): TGTGCCAGCAGCTATGGTCGGAATTCACCCCTCCACTTT. Based on the CDR3 plus reference TRBV7-8 and TRBJ1-6, the full variable domain is GAGVSQSPRYKVAKRGQDVALRCDPISGHVSLFWYQQALGQGPEFLTYFQNEAQLDKSGLPSDRFFAERPEGSVSTLKIQRTQQEDSAVYLCASSYGRNSPLHFGNGTRLTVT.

The CDR3 DNA reads TGTGCCAGCAGCTTAGGGGGACAGGAGACCCAGTACTTC. Residues: CASSLGGQETQYF. The rearrangement links TRBV11-3 to TRBJ2-5, with TRBD1 identical over 7 bases. V lost 1 base, J lost 5 bases, and 1 base stayed unmatched. The CDR3 is made up of 13 amino acids. CDR1 SGHNT and CDR2 YENEEA come from the germline V gene.

Remarks on this clone: The same CDR3 is also encoded by other DNA sequences in this sample. The chain joins TRBV2 to TRBJ1-1; D not resolved. Germline CDR1 is SNHLY and CDR2 is FYNNEI. V lost 4 bases to trimming and J lost 1 base, with 10 bases between them. This CDR3 has 14 amino acids. The CDR3 bases are TGTGCCAGCAGTGGAGGCAGTCGGAACACTGAAGCTTTCTTT. Translation gives CASSGGSRNTEAFF.

The chain recombines TRBV19 with TRBJ1-2, with 7 bases aligning to TRBD1. Trimming at V came to 6 bases and at J to 2 bases, leaving 6 bases not matched to a gene. The CDR3 spans 14 residues. Per germline, CDR1 LNHDA and CDR2 SQIVND (reference sequence). CDR3 DNA sequence: TGTGCCAGTAGCCCGGGACAGCCCAACTATGGCTACACCTTC. Its protein is CASSPGQPNYGYTF.

The gene calls are TRBV27 and TRBJ1-6; D is perhaps TRBD1 (5 bases). Germline lookup yields CDR1 MNHEY and CDR2 SMNVEV (reference sequence). The CDR3 totals 14 residues. The V end lost 5 bases, the J end lost 7 bases, and 12 bases lay between the germline ends. Here the CDR3 DNA reads TGTGCCAGCAGTCCCGACAGCGGGAATTCACCCCTCCACTTT. This translates into CASSPDSGNSPLHF.

This clone was found once. This chain links TRBV28 with TRBJ1-5, with D possibly being TRBD1 (5 bases). The CDR3 length is 12 residues. V was pared by 6 bases and J by 7 bases, with 10 bases between. Looked up from germline, CDR1 is MDHEN and CDR2 is SYDVKM. CDR3 amino acids: CASSRDAQPQHF. As DNA, the CDR3 is TGTGCCAGCAGCAGGGATGCGCAGCCCCAGCATTTT.

V is TRBV4-3 and J is TRBJ2-2, with D possibly matching TRBD1 (5 bases). Germline lookup yields CDR1 LGHNA and CDR2 YSLEER. The germline V and J ends were trimmed by 2 bases and 7 bases, with 14 bases remaining between them. The CDR3 spans 15 residues. The CDR3 nucleotides read TGCGCCAGCAGCCAACGGGCAGGGTCGGGCGGGGAGCTGTTTTTT. This sequence encodes CASSQRAGSGGELFF.

The chain is built from TRBV19 and TRBJ2-1; 7 bases are a match to TRBD2. CDR1 and CDR2 (germline): LNHDA, SQIVND (reference sequence). The junction had 6 bases not matched to a gene; V was cut back by 8 bases and J by 2 bases. This CDR3 contains 14 residues. The CDR3 loop reads CASGSGTPYNEQFF. The CDR3 DNA reads TGTGCCAGTGGGAGCGGGACTCCCTACAATGAGCAGTTCTTC. The full variable domain, completed using reference TRBV19 and TRBJ2-1, is DGGITQSPKYLFRKEGQNVTLSCEQNLNHDAMYWYRQDPGQGLRLIYYSQIVNDFQKGDIAEGYSVSREKKESFPLTVTSAQKNPTAFYLCASGSGTPYNEQFFGPGTRLTVL.

This rearrangement joins TRBV29-1 to TRBJ1-2; tentatively, D is TRBD1 (5 bases). The CDR3 has 12 amino acids. The V gene lost 3 bases and the J gene lost 5 bases, with 10 bases spanning the gap. Germline-derived CDR1 and CDR2 are SQVTM and ANQGSEA. The CDR3 bases are TGCAGCGTTGAGGGGGGGAGGTATGGCTACACCTTC. Protein product: CSVEGGRYGYTF.